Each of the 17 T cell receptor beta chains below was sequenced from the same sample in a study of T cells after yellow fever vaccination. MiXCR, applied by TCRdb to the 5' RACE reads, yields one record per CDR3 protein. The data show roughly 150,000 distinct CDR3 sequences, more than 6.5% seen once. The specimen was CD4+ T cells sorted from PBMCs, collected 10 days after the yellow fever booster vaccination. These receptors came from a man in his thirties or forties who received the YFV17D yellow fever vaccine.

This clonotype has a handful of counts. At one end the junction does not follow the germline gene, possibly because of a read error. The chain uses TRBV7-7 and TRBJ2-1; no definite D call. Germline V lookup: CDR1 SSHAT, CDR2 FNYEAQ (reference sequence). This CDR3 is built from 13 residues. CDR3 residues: CASSSGNYNEQFF. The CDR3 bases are TGTGCTAGCAGCTCCGGCAACTACAATGAGCAGTTCTTC.

This CDR3 reads CASSYGQGPFTLHF. CDR3 DNA: TGTGCCAGCAGTTACGGCCAGGGTCCGTTCACCCTCCACTTT. The chain uses TRBV6-5 and TRBJ1-6, with a weak D call TRBD1 (5 bases). The CDR3 contains 14 residues. CDR1 is MNHEY, CDR2 SVGAGI, per germline. The V end lost 2 bases, the J end lost 14 bases, and 16 bases lay between the germline ends.

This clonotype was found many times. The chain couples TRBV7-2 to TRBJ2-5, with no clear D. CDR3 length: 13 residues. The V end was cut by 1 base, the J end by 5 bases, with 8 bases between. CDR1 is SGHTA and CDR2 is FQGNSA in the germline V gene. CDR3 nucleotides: TGTGCCAGCAGCTTAGGTCTTCTTGAGACCCAGTACTTC. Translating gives CASSLGLLETQYF.

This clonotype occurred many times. DNA for the CDR3: TGCAGCGTTGAATTATACCTGGGGGGTAGCGGCCAAGAGACCCAGTACTTC. Its translation: CSVELYLGGSGQETQYF. The chain has TRBV29-1 and TRBJ2-5, with D perhaps TRBD2 (6 bases). Germline CDR1 reads SQVTM; CDR2 reads ANQGSEA. V lost 2 bases and J lost 1, with 20 bases in between. The CDR3 is 17 residues long.

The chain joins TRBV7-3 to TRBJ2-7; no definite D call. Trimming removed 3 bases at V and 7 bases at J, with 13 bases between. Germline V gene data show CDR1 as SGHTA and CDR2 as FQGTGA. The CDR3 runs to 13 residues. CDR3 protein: CASSFGALGEQYF. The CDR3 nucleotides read TGTGCCAGCAGCTTTGGCGCGCTGGGGGAGCAGTACTTC.

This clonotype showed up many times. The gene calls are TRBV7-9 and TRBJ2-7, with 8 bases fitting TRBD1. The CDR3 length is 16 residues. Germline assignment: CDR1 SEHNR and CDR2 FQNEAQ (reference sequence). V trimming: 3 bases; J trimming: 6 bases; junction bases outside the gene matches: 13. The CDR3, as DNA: TGTGCCAGCAGCTTTATACGAGGACAGGGAGGAACCGAGCAGTACTTC. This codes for CASSFIRGQGGTEQYF.

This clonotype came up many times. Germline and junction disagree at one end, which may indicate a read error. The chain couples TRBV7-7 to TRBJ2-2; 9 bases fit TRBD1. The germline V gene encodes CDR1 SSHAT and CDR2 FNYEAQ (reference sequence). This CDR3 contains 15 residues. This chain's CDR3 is CASSTGTGLSGELFF. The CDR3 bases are TGTGCTAGCAGCACCGGGACAGGGCTGTCCGGGGAGCTGTTTTTT. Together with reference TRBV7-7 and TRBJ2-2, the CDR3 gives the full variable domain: GAGVSQSPRYKVTKRGQDVTLRCDPISSHATLYWYQQALGQGPEFLTYFNYEAQPDKSGLPSDRFSAERPEGSISTLTIQRTEQRDSAMYRCASSTGTGLSGELFFGEGSRLTVL.

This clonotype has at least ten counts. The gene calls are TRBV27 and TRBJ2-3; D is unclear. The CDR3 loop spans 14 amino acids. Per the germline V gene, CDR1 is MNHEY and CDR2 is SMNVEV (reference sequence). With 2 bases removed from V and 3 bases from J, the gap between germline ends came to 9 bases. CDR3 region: CASSLGRITDTQYF. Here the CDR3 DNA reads TGTGCCAGCAGTTTAGGCAGGATTACAGATACGCAGTATTTT.

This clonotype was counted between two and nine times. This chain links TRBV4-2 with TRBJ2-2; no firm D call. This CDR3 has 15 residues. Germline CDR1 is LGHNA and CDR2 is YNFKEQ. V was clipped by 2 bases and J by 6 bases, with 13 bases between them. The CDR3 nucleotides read TGTGCCAGCAGCCAACAAGCGCATGGGGCCGGGGAGCTGTTTTTT. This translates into CASSQQAHGAGELFF.

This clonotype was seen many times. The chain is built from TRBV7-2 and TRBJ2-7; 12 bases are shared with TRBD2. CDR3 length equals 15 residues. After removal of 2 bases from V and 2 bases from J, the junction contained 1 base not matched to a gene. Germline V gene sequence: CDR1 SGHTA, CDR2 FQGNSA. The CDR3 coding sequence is TGTGCCAGCAGCTTACCTAGCGGGAGGGCCTACGAGCAGTACTTC. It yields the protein CASSLPSGRAYEQYF. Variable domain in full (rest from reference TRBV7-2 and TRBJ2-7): GAGVSQSPSNKVTEKGKDVELRCDPISGHTALYWYRQSLGQGLEFLIYFQGNSAPDKSGLPSDRFSAERTGGSVSTLTIQRTQQEDSAVYLCASSLPSGRAYEQYFGPGTRLTVT.

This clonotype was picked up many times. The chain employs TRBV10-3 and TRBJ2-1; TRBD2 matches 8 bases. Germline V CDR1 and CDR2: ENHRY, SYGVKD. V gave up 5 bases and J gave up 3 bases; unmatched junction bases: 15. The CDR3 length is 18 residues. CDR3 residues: CAISILAEGPSFYNEQFF. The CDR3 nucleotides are TGTGCCATCAGTATACTAGCGGAAGGTCCATCCTTCTACAATGAGCAGTTCTTC.

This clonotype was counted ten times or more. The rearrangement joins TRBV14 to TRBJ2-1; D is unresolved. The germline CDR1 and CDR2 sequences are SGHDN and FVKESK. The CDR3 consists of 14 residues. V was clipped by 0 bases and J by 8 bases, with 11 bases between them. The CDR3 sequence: CASSQDSLGYEQFF. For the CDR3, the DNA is TGTGCCAGCAGCCAAGATTCCTTGGGCTATGAGCAGTTCTTC. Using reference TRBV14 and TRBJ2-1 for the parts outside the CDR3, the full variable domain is EAGVTQFPSHSVIEKGQTVTLRCDPISGHDNLYWYRRVMGKEIKFLLHFVKESKQDESGMPNNRFLAERTGGTYSTLKVQPAELEDSGVYFCASSQDSLGYEQFFGPGTRLTVL.

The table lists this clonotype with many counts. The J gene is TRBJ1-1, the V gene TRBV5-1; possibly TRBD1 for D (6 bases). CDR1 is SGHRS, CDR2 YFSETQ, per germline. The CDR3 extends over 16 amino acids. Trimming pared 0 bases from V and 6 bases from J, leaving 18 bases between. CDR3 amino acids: CASSLGEVRGSAEAFF. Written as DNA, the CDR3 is TGCGCCAGCAGCTTGGGCGAGGTCAGGGGATCCGCTGAAGCTTTCTTT.

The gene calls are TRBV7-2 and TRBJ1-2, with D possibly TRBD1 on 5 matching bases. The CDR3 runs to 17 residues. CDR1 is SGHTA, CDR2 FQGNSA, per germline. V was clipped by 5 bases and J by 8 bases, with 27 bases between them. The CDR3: CASSRPFGTVPTGGYTF. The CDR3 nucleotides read TGTGCCAGCAGCCGCCCCTTCGGGACGGTGCCGACTGGGGGCTACACCTTC.

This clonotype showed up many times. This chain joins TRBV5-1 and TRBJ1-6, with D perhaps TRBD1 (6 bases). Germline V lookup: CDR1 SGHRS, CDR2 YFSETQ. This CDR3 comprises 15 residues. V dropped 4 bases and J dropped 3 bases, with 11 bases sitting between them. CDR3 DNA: TGCGCCAGCAGCCCCGGGGGCAGCTATAATTCACCCCTCCACTTT. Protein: CASSPGGSYNSPLHF.

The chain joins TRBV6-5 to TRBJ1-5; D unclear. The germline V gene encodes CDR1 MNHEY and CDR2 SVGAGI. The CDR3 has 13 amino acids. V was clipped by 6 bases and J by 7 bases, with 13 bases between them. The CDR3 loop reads CASRSGSLQPQHF. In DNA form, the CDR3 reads TGTGCCAGCAGGTCGGGCAGCCTGCAGCCCCAGCATTTT.

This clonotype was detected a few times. CDR3 DNA: TGCAGTGCTAGTATGGGGGCTGACTACGAGCAGTACTTC. This translates into CSASMGADYEQYF. The rearrangement uses TRBV20-1 and TRBJ2-7, with D possibly being TRBD1 (6 bases). The germline V gene encodes CDR1 DFQATT and CDR2 SNEGSKA (reference sequence). The CDR3 length is 13 residues. V lost 3 bases and J 3 bases, leaving 12 bases between the germline ends.